This TCR beta chain is drawn from a study of T-cell memory formation after mild COVID-19. In the study overall: Each donor largely had its own TCR clusters. Study-level results: Clones that got smaller from day 15 to 85 had even CD4/CD8, while clones growing later tipped toward CD4+.

Note on this clonotype: Its antigen remains unidentified.

TCRdb re-derived calls from the 5' RACE reads in MiXCR, one entry per CDR3 protein. This sample has about half a million distinct CDR3 sequences; about 20% occur once, and the top ten carry 12%. CDR1 and CDR2 from the germline V gene are SGHRS and YFSETQ. V was pared by 0 bases and J by 4 bases, with 13 bases between. This CDR3 contains 16 residues. The sequence came from an adult woman who had mild COVID-19 (a few samples of this study predate the infection). Cell type and time point are not known. The chain carries TRBV5-1 and TRBJ2-2; maybe TRBD2 (7 bases). The sequenced sample consisted of PBMCs or a T cell subset sorted from them (not recorded which). CDR3 bases: TGCGCCAGCAGCTTGGTCGCGGGGGCTACCACCGGGGAGCTGTTTTTT. Protein product: CASSLVAGATTGELFF.